The 7 T cell receptor beta chains presented below share a single source sample, sequenced in a study of blood T cell repertoires in COVID-19. Sequencing used immunoSEQ multiplex PCR; TCRdb keeps in-frame clones, though not all of them. This table has some 60,000 clones, 90% appearing once. Sequencing was carried out using peripheral blood. The receptors were sampled from a man aged 40-55 years with acute or convalescent COVID-19.

The genes are TRBV4-3 and TRBJ1-4, with a possible D match to TRBD1 (5 bases). V dropped 0 bases and J dropped 10 bases, with 21 bases sitting between them. CDR1 LGHNA and CDR2 YSLEER come from the germline V gene. There are 17 residues in the CDR3. As DNA, the CDR3 is TGCGCCAGCAGCCAAGAGGTTGTGGGGGGTGTTCGCGGAAAACTGTTTTTT. Translated: CASSQEVVGGVRGKLFF.

The chain recombines TRBV4-1 with TRBJ2-3, with TRBD1 matching 7 bases. Trimming took 0 bases from V and 0 from J; bases not matched to a gene: 3. The CDR3 loop spans 16 amino acids. The germline V gene has CDR1 MGHRA and CDR2 YSYEKL. In DNA, the CDR3 is TGCGCCAGCAGCCAAGATCCACAGGGGAGCACAGATACGCAGTATTTT. It is translated as CASSQDPQGSTDTQYF.

The J gene is TRBJ1-1, the V gene TRBV19, with a weak D call TRBD1 (6 bases). Germline CDR1 LNHDA, CDR2 SQIVND (reference sequence). CDR3 length equals 15 residues. Trimming left V 4 bases short and J 2 bases short, with 14 bases between. The CDR3: CASSKALTGNTEAFF. DNA of the CDR3: TGTGCCAGTAGTAAAGCCCTGACAGGCAACACTGAAGCTTTCTTT.

The chain joins TRBV30 to TRBJ2-1; 8 nucleotides agree with TRBD2. V lost 4 bases to trimming and J lost 7 bases; unmatched junction nucleotides: 9. The CDR3 consists of 14 residues. Germline CDR1 and CDR2: GTSNPN and SVGIG (reference sequence). The CDR3 sequence is CAWNPGTSLNEQFF. In nucleotides, the CDR3 is TGTGCCTGGAACCCCGGGACTAGTCTTAATGAGCAGTTCTTC.

This rearrangement joins TRBV19 to TRBJ1-5; D uncertain. The CDR3 is 16 residues long. V lost 2 bases and J 4 bases, leaving 15 bases between the germline ends. Per germline, CDR1 LNHDA and CDR2 SQIVND (reference sequence). The CDR3, as DNA: TGTGCCAGTAGTATACGGGCGGGGAGGGAAAATCAGCCCCAGCATTTT. Translation gives CASSIRAGRENQPQHF. Based on the CDR3 plus reference TRBV19 and TRBJ1-5, the full variable domain is DGGITQSPKYLFRKEGQNVTLSCEQNLNHDAMYWYRQDPGQGLRLIYYSQIVNDFQKGDIAEGYSVSREKKESFPLTVTSAQKNPTAFYLCASSIRAGRENQPQHFGDGTRLSIL.

V and J are TRBV29-1 and TRBJ2-2; TRBD1 is a possible D gene (6 bases). The V end was cut by 6 bases, the J end by 8 bases, with 13 bases between. Looked up from germline, CDR1 is SQVTM and CDR2 is ANQGSEA. This CDR3 is built from 12 residues. The CDR3 is CSVGQRGGELFF. The CDR3 DNA reads as TGCAGCGTCGGACAGCGAGGAGGGGAGCTGTTTTTT.

The chain recombines TRBV7-8 with TRBJ1-1, with D possibly matching TRBD1 (5 bases). The CDR3 runs 11 residues. V dropped 5 bases and J dropped 7 bases, with 8 bases sitting between them. Germline CDR1 reads SGHVS; CDR2 reads FQNEAQ. CDR3 region: CASSPGIEAFF. The CDR3 bases are TGTGCCAGCAGCCCAGGGATTGAAGCTTTCTTT.